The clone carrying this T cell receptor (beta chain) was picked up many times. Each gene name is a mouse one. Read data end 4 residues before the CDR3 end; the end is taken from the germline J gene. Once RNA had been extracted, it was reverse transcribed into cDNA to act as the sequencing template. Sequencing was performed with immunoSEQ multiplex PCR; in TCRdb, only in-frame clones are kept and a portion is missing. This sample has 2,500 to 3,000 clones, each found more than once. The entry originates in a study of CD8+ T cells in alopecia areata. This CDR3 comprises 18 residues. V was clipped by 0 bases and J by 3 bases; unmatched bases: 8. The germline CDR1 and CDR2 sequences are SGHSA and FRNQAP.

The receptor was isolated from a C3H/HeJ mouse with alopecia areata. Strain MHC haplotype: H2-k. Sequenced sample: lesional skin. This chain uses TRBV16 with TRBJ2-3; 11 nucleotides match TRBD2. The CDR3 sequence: CASSLDLNWGGAAETLYF. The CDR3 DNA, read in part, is TGTGCAAGCAGCTTAGACCTTAACTGGGGGGGCGCGGCAGAA.